This T cell receptor beta chain was identified in a study of blood T cell repertoires in COVID-19. The wider study: The United States, Italy and Spain supplied acute and convalescent COVID-19 samples.

V dropped 0 bases and J dropped 3 bases, with 6 bases sitting between them. This CDR3 region has 14 residues. The germline CDR1 and CDR2 sequences are LGHNA and YNFKEQ. Authors' data handling: Amplification of reference gene primers was used by the study to estimate nucleated cell counts. TCRdb's table, derived via immunoSEQ multiplex PCR, lists solely in-frame clones and lacks some. Clone size and the V and J calls come from that table; the DNA yielded D and trimming. The repertoire includes about 52,000 clones, around 83% of them detected once, and 5.5% to 7.5% sits in the top ten. The sequenced material came from peripheral blood. This receptor was obtained from a man between 65 and 79 years old with active COVID-19. This sequence joins TRBV4-2 and TRBJ1-5; D unclear. The chain's CDR3 is CASSQDYYNQPQHF. The CDR3 DNA follows: TGTGCCAGCAGCCAAGATTACTACAATCAGCCCCAGCATTTT.